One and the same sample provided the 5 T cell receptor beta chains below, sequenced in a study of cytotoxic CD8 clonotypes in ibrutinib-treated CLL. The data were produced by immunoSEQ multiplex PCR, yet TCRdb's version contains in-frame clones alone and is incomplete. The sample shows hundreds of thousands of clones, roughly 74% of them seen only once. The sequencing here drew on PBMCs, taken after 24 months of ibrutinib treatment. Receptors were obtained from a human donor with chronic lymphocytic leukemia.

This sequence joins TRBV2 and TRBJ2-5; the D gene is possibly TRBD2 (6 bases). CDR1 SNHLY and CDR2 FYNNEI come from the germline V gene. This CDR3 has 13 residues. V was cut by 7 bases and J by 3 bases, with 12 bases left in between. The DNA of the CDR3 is TGTGCCAGCAAAGAGACTAGTAAAGAGACCCAGTACTTC. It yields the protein CASKETSKETQYF.

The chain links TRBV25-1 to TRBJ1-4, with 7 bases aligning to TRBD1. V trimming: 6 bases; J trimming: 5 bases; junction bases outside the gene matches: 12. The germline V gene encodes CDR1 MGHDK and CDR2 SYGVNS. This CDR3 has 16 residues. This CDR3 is CASSVTGFSLNEKLFF. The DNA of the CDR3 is TGTGCCAGCAGCGTGACAGGGTTTTCGCTGAATGAAAAACTGTTTTTT. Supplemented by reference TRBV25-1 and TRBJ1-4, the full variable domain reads EADIYQTPRYLVIGTGKKITLECSQTMGHDKMYWYQQDPGMELHLIHYSYGVNSTEKGDLSSESTVSRIRTEHFPLTLESARPSHTSQYLCASSVTGFSLNEKLFFGSGTQLSVL.

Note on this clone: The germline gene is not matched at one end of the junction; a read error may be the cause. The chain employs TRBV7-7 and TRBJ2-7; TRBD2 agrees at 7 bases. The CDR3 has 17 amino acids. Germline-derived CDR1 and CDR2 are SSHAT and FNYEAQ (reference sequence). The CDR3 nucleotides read TGTGCTAGCAGCTTATTTAAGAGATTAGCGGGTCACTACGAGCAGTACTTC. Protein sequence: CASSLFKRLAGHYEQYF.

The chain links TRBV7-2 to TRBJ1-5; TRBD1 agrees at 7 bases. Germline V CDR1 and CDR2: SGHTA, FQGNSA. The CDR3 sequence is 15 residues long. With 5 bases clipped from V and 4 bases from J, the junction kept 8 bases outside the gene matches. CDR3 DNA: TGTGCCAGCAGCCAAGCGGGACAGCTAAATCAGCCCCAGCATTTT. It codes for CASSQAGQLNQPQHF.

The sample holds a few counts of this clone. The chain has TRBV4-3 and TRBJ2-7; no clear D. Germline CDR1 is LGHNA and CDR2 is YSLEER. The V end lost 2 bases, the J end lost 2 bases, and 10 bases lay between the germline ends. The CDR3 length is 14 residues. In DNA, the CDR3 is TGCGCCAGCAGCCAATTCCCATTAGCCTACGAGCAGTACTTC. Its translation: CASSQFPLAYEQYF.